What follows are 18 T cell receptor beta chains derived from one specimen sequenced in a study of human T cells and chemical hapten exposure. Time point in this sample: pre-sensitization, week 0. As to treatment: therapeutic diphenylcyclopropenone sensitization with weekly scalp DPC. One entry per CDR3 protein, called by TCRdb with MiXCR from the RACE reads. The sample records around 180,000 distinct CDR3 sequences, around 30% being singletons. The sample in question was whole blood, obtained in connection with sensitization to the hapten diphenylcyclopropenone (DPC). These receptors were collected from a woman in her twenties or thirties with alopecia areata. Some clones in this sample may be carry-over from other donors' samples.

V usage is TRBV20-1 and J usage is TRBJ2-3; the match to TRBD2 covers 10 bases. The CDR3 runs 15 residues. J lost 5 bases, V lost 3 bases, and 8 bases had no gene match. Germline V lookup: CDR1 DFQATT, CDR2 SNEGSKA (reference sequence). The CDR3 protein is CSASDASGRGDTQYF. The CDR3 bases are TGCAGTGCTAGTGACGCTAGCGGGAGAGGAGATACGCAGTATTTT.

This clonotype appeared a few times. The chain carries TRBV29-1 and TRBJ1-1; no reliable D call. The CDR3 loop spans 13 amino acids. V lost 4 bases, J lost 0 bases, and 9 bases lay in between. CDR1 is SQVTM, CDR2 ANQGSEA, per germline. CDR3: CSVAVSLNTEAFF. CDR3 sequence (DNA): TGCAGCGTTGCGGTCTCCTTGAACACTGAAGCTTTCTTT.

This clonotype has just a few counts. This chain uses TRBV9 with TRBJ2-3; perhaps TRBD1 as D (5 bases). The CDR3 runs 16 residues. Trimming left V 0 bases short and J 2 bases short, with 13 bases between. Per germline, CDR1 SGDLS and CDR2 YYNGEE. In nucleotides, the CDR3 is TGTGCCAGCAGCGTAGCCCCCAGGGCAATCACAGATACGCAGTATTTT. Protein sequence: CASSVAPRAITDTQYF.

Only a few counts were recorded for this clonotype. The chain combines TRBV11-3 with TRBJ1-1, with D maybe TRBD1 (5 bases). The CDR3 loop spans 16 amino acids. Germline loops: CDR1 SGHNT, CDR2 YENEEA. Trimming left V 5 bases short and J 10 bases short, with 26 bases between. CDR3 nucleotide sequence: TGTGCCAGCAGCGTACCCCCCCAGGGTCACGCACCACCAGCTTTCTTT. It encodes CASSVPPQGHAPPAFF.

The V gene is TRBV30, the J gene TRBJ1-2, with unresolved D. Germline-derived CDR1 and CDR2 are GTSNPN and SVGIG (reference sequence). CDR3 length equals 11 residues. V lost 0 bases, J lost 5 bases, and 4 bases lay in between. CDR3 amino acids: CAWSVQYGYTF. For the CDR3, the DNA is TGTGCCTGGAGTGTACAGTATGGCTACACCTTC.

The CDR3 DNA reads as TGTGCCACCAGCAGACTTACCGACAGACAAGAGACCCAGTACTTC. This codes for CATSRLTDRQETQYF. The gene calls are TRBV15 and TRBJ2-5; TRBD1 is a possible D gene (5 bases). The length of the CDR3 is 15 residues. Trimming took 2 bases from V and 2 from J, leaving 12 bases between them. Germline CDR1 LNHNV, CDR2 YYDKDF (reference sequence).

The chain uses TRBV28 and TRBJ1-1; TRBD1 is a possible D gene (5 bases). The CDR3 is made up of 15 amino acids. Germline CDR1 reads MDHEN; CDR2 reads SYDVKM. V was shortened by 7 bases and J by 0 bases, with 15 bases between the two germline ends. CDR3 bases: TGTGCCAGCAATCCCGCGACAGTAATGAACACTGAAGCTTTCTTT. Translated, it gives CASNPATVMNTEAFF.

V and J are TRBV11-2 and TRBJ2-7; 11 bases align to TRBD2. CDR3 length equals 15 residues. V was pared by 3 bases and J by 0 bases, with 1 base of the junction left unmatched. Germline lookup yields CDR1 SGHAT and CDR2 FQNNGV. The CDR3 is CASSFTSGSSYEQYF. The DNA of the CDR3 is TGTGCCAGCAGCTTCACTAGCGGGAGCTCCTACGAGCAGTACTTC.

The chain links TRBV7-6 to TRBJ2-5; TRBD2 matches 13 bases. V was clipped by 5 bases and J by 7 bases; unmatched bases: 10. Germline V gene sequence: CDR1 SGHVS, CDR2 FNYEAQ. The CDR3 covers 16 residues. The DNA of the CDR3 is TGTGCCAGCAGCCGGGGACTAGCGGGGATGAGGGGGACCCAGTACTTC. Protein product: CASSRGLAGMRGTQYF.

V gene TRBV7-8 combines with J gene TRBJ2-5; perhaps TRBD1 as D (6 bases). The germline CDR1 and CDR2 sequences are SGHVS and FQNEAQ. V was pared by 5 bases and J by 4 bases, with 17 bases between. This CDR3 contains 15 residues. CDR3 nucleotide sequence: TGTGCCAGCAGCCAACAGGGTACGGTCCGAGAGACCCAGTACTTC. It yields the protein CASSQQGTVRETQYF.

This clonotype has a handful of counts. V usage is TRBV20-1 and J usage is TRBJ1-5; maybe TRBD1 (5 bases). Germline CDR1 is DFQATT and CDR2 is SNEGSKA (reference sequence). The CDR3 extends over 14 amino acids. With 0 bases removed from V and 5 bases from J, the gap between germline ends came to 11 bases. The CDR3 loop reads CSARDGAGYQPQHF. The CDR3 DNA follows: TGCAGTGCTAGAGATGGGGCAGGGTATCAGCCCCAGCATTTT.

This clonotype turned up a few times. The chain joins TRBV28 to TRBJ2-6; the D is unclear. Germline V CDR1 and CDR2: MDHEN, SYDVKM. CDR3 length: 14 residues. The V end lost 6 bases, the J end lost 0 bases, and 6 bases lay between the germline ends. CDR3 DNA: TGTGCCAGCAGACCTCGCTCTGGGGCCAACGTCCTGACTTTC. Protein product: CASRPRSGANVLTF.

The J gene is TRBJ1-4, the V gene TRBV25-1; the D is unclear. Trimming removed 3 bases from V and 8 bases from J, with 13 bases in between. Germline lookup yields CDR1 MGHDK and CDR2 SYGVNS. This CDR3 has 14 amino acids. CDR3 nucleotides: TGTGCCAGCAGTGATAGCAGTCGTTGGGAAAAACTGTTTTTT. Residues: CASSDSSRWEKLFF.

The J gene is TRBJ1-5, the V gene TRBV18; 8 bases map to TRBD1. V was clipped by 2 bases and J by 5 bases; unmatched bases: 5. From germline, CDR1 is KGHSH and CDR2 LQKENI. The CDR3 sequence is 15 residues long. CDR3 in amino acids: CASSPSTGVDQPQHF. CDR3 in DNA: TGTGCCAGCTCACCATCGACAGGGGTGGATCAGCCCCAGCATTTT.

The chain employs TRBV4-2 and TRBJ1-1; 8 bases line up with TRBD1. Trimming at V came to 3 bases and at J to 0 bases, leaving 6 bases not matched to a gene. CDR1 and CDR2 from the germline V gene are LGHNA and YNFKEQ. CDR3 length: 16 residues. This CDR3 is CASSQMRQGLNTEAFF. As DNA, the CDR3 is TGTGCCAGCAGCCAGATGCGACAGGGGTTGAACACTGAAGCTTTCTTT.

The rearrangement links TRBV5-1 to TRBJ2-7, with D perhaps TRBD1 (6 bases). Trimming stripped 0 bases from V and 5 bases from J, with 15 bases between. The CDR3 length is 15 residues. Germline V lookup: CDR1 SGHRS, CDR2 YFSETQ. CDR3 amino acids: CASSLVAGETHEQYF. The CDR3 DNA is TGCGCCAGCAGCTTGGTGGCAGGGGAAACCCACGAGCAGTACTTC.

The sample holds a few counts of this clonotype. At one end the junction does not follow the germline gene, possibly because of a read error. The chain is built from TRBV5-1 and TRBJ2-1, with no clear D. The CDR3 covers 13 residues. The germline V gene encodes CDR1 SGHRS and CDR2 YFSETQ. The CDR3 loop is CASSLGTGNEQFF. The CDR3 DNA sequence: TGTGCCAGCAGCTTAGGTACGGGCAATGAGCAGTTCTTC.

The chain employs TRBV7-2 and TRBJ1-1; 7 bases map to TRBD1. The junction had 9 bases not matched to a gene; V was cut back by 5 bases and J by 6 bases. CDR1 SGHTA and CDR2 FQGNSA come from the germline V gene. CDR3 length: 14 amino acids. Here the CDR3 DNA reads TGTGCCAGCAGCAGACAGGGCGCAGGGCCTGAAGCTTTCTTT. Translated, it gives CASSRQGAGPEAFF.